The next 3 T cell receptor beta chains were all read from a single sample in a study of spatial heterogeneity in lung cancer. TCRdb fed the 5' RACE reads into MiXCR, producing one record per CDR3 protein. The sample has fewer than 60,000 distinct CDR3 sequences, around 6.7% seen once. Time point noted: blood at routine non-recurrence follow-up after resection. The authors sequenced whole RNA from tumor, nontumor lung or frozen PBMC without sorting. The sample in question was PBMCs, obtained at follow-up. All receptors derive from a female donor with early-stage non-small cell lung cancer.

This clonotype has a handful of counts. The chain uses TRBV12-3 or TRBV12-4 and TRBJ1-2; possibly TRBD1 for D (6 bases). Trimming removed 5 bases from V and 2 bases from J, with 12 bases in between. The CDR3 runs 14 residues. The chain's CDR3 is CASSPQQGNYGYTF. The CDR3 coding sequence is TGTGCCAGCAGTCCCCAACAGGGCAACTATGGCTACACCTTC.

This clonotype was seen a handful of times. V gene TRBV29-1 combines with J gene TRBJ2-3; the D is unclear. Germline assignment: CDR1 SQVTM and CDR2 ANQGSEA. The CDR3 sequence is 13 residues long. The V gene lost 5 bases and the J gene lost 0 bases, with 9 bases spanning the gap. The CDR3 DNA sequence: TGCAGCGTTCCCGAATACAGCACAGATACGCAGTATTTT. Its translation is CSVPEYSTDTQYF.

This clonotype showed up many times. V is TRBV5-6 and J is TRBJ2-7; the D gene is possibly TRBD1 (6 bases). The germline V gene has CDR1 SGHDT and CDR2 YYEEEE. V lost 2 bases and J lost 5, with 20 bases in between. This CDR3 contains 16 residues. In nucleotides, the CDR3 is TGTGCCAGCAGCTTCCCACAGGGTTTCCTCCTGGACGAGCAGTACTTC. The encoded protein is CASSFPQGFLLDEQYF. The entire variable domain, with the rest obtained from reference TRBV5-6 and TRBJ2-7, is as follows: DAGVTQSPTHLIKTRGQQVTLRCSPKSGHDTVSWYQQALGQGPQFIFQYYEEEERQRGNFPDRFSGHQFPNYSSELNVNALLLGDSALYLCASSFPQGFLLDEQYFGPGTRLTVT.